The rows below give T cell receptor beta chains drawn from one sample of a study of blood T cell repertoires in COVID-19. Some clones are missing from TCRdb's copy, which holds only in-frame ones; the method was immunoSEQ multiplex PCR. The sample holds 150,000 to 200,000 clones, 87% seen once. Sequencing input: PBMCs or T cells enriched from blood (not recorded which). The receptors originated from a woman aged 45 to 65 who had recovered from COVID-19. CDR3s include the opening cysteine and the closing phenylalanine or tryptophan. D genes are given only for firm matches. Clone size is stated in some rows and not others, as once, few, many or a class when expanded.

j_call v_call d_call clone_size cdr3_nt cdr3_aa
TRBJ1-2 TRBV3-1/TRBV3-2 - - TGTGCCAGCAGCACCTACCGCGGGCGGGTTGGCTACACCTTC CASSTYRGRVGYTF
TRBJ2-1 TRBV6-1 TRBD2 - TGTGCCAGCAGTGAAGCGCTGGCGGGAGGGGCAGATGAGCAGTTCTTC CASSEALAGGADEQFF
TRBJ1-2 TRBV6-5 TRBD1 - TGTGCCAGCAGTTACGGAGGGGGCATAGGCTATGGCTACACCTTC CASSYGGGIGYGYTF
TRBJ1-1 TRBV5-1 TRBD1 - TGCGCCAGCCAAGGACAGGGAAGGACTGAAGCTTTCTTT CASQGQGRTEAFF
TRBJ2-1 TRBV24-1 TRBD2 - TGTGCCACCAGTGTTGGGACTAGTAGTGAGCAGTTCTTC CATSVGTSSEQFF
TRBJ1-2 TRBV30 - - TGTGCCTGGAGTGTACTAGGGGGGGCACAACGAAACTTC CAWSVLGGAQRNF
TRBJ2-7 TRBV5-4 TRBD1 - TGTGCCAGCAGCTTGGGGGGACAGCTCCCACCGCTTTCCTACGAGCAGTACTTC CASSLGGQLPPLSYEQYF
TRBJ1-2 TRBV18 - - TGTGCCAGCTCACCGGATCTCCTAGGAGGGGAGGATGGCTACACCTTC CASSPDLLGGEDGYTF
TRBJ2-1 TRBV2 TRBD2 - TGTGCCAGCAGTGGCCGACTAGCGGGGAGTTACAATGAGCAGTTCTTC CASSGRLAGSYNEQFF
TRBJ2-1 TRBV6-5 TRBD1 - TGTGCCAGCAGTTACCGGGACAGGGGGCATAATGAGCAGTTCTTC CASSYRDRGHNEQFF
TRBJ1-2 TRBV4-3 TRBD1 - TGCGCCAGCAGCCAAGATAACAGGGGCCTCTATGGCTACACCTTC CASSQDNRGLYGYTF
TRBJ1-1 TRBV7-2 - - TGTGCCAGCAGGAGGAATATGAACACTGAAGCTTTCTTT CASRRNMNTEAFF
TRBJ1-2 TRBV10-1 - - TGCGCCAGCAGCCCCCTCAGGGGAACTAACTATGGCTACACCTTC CASSPLRGTNYGYTF
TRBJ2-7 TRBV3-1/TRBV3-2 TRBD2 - TGTGCCAGCAGTTCCCGCGGGGGGGACTACGAGCAGTACTTC CASSSRGGDYEQYF
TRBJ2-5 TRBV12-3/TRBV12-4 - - TGTGCCAGCAGTCTTGGTCTCGGGGAGACCCAGTACTTC CASSLGLGETQYF
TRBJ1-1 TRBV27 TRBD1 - TGTGCCAGCAGTTTAAAGACAGGGGGTGAAGCTTTCTTT CASSLKTGGEAFF
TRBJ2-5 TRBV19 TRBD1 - TGTGCCAGTACCCCGACAGGGTGGTCCCAAGAGACCCAGTACTTC CASTPTGWSQETQYF
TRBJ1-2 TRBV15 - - TGTGCCACCAGCAGAGTCCGGACAGCAGGGCTTTATGGCTACACCTTC CATSRVRTAGLYGYTF
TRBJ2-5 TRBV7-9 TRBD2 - TGTGCCAGCAGCTTCGGGGGGGAGTGGGGAGAGACCCAGTACTTC CASSFGGEWGETQYF
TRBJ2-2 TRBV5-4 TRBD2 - TGTGCCAGCAGCTTAACTAGCGGCCCGAACACCGGGGAGCTGTTTTTT CASSLTSGPNTGELFF
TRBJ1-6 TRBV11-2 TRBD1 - TGTGCCAGCAGCTTCGGACAGGATACTTCACCCCTCCACTTT CASSFGQDTSPLHF
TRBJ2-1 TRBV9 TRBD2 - TGTGCCAGCAGCGTTACTAGCGGGAGCACCAATGAGCAGTTCTTC CASSVTSGSTNEQFF
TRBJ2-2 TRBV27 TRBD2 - TGTGCCAGCAGTTTAAGCGGGAGCACCGGGGAGCTGTTTTTT CASSLSGSTGELFF
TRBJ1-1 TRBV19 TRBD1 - TGTGCCAGTGCAGAACAGGGGGCCGGCCGATTTGAAGCTTTCTTT CASAEQGAGRFEAFF
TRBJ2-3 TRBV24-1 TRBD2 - TGTGCCACCAGTGACCGGAGACTAGCGGGAGTGGCAGATACGCAGTATTTT CATSDRRLAGVADTQYF
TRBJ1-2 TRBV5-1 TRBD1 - TGCGCCAGCAGCCCATGGACAGGGGGGAACTATGGCTACACCTTC CASSPWTGGNYGYTF
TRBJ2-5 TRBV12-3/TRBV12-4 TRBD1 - TGTGCCAGCAGGGGGACAGTCCAAGAGACCCAGTACTTC CASRGTVQETQYF
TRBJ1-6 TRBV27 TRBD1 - TGTGCCAGCAGGGAGACAGGGGGATCGACCCTCCACTTT CASRETGGSTLHF
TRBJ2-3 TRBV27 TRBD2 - TGTGCCAGCAGTTTACTAGCGGGAGGGTTGGATACGCAGTATTTT CASSLLAGGLDTQYF
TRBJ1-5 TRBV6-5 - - TGTGCCAGCAGGGGGGGTTGGGCCAGCGGAGCCCAGCATTTT CASRGGWASGAQHF
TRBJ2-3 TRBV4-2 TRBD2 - TGTGCCAGCAGCCAATCCCCTAGCGGGAGAGGTAGGAGCACAGATACGCAGTATTTT CASSQSPSGRGRSTDTQYF
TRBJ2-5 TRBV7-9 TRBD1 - TGTGCCAGCAGTGGGACAGCCCAAGAGACCCAGTACTTC CASSGTAQETQYF
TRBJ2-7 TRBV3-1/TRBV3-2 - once TGTGCCAGCAGCCAAGATCTGAGCGGGCGGAGCTCCTACGAGCAGTACTTC CASSQDLSGRSSYEQYF
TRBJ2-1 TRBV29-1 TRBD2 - TGCAGCGTCACCCCTAGCGGGTCCTACAATGAGCAGTTCTTC CSVTPSGSYNEQFF
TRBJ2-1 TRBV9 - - TGTGCCAGCAGCGTAGGCCCCACTCGACTAAACAATGAGCAGTTCTTC CASSVGPTRLNNEQFF
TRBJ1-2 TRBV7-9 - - TGTGCCAGCTCCGGGGGGGACCGCCAAGGTGGCTACACCTTC CASSGGDRQGGYTF
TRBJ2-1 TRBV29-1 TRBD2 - TGCAGCGTTGAACCCGGACTAGCGAACAATGAGCAGTTCTTC CSVEPGLANNEQFF
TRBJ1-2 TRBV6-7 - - TGTGCCAGCAGTTTGAGACAGGTCTATGGCTACACCTTC CASSLRQVYGYTF
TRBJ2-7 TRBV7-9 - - TGTGCCAGCAGCTTGGGGACTCCCCCCTACGAGCAGTACTTC CASSLGTPPYEQYF
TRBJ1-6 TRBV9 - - TGTGCCAGCAGCTCGGGAGGGGGGACCAATTCACCCCTCCACTTT CASSSGGGTNSPLHF
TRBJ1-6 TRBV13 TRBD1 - TGTGCCAGCAGCTTGGGGTGGGACAGCAATTCACCCCTCCACTTT CASSLGWDSNSPLHF
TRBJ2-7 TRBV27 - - TGTGCCAGCAGTTTAAAAGGGGTCAAAAGCTCCTACGAGCAGTACTTC CASSLKGVKSSYEQYF
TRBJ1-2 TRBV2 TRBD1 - TGTGCCAGCAGGCGGACAGGGGGAGACTATGGCTACACCTTC CASRRTGGDYGYTF
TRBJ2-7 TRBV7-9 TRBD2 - TGTGCCAGCAGCTGGGGACTAGCGGGAGGCGAGCAGTACTTC CASSWGLAGGEQYF
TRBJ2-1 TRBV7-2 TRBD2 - TGTGCCAGCAGCCTCGGGACTAGCGGGAGTTATGAGCAGTTCTTC CASSLGTSGSYEQFF
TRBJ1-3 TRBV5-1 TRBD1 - TGCGCCAGCAGCTCCCGGACAGGCACTGGAAACACCATATATTTT CASSSRTGTGNTIYF
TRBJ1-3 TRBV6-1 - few TGTGCCAGCAGTGAAGCGCTTCAGGGGCGCTTAATTGGAAACACCATATATTTT CASSEALQGRLIGNTIYF
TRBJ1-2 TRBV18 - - TGTGCCAGCTCACCACCTTGGAAGGGGGGCTACACCTTC CASSPPWKGGYTF
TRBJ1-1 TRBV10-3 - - TGTGCCATCAGCCCACGGACAGTCATGAACACTGAAGCTTTCTTT CAISPRTVMNTEAFF
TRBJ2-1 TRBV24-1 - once TGTGCCACCAGTGAATCGTCCGGGATACAAAATGAGCAGTTCTTC CATSESSGIQNEQFF